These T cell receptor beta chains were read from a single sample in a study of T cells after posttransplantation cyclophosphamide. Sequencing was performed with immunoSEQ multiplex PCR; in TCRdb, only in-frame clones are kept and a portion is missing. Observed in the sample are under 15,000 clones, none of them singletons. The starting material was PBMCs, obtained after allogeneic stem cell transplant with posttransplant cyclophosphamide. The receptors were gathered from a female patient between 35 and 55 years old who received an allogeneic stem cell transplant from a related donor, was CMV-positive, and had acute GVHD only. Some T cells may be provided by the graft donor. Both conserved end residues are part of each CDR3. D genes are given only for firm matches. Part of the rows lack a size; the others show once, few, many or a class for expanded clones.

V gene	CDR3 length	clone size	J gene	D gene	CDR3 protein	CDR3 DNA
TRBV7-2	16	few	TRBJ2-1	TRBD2	CASSVPGGGNYNEQFF	TGTGCCAGCAGCGTGCCTGGCGGGGGGAATTACAATGAGCAGTTCTTC
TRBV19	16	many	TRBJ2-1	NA	CASQERASSSYNEQFF	TGTGCCAGTCAGGAGCGGGCATCAAGCTCCTACAATGAGCAGTTCTTC
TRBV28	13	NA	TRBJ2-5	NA	CASSRGDQETQYF	TGTGCCAGCAGCCGCGGCGATCAAGAGACCCAGTACTTC
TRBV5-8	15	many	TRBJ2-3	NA	CASSLLRDITDTQYF	TGTGCCAGCAGCTTGCTGCGGGATATCACAGATACGCAGTATTTT
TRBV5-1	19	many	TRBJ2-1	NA	CASSLNPNKQVFVYNEQFF	TGCGCCAGCAGCTTGAACCCCAACAAACAGGTATTTGTCTACAATGAGCAGTTCTTC
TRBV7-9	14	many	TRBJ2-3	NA	CASSSGRGTDTQYF	TGTGCCAGCAGCTCGGGACGGGGGACAGATACGCAGTATTTT
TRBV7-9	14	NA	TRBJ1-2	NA	CASSFGVDGYGYTF	TGTGCCAGCAGCTTCGGGGTAGATGGCTATGGCTACACCTTC
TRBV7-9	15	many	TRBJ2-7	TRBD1	CASSKAGQGTYEQYF	TGTGCCAGCAGCAAAGCCGGACAGGGTACCTACGAGCAGTACTTC
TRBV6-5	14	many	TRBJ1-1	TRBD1	CASSYRGQVTEAFF	TGTGCCAGCAGTTACAGGGGGCAGGTGACTGAAGCTTTCTTT
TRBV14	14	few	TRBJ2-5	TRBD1	CASSPGQGLKTQYF	TGTGCCAGCAGCCCAGGACAGGGCCTAAAGACCCAGTACTTC
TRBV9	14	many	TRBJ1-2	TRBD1	CASSPDRGDYGYTF	TGTGCCAGCAGCCCGGACAGGGGGGACTATGGCTACACCTTC
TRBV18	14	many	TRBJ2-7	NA	CASSPGVTSYEQYF	TGTGCCAGCTCACCAGGAGTGACTTCCTACGAGCAGTACTTC
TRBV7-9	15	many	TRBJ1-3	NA	CASSLEGGSGNTIYF	TGTGCCAGCAGCTTAGAAGGCGGCTCTGGAAACACCATATATTTT
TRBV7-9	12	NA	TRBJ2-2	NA	CASRQGSGELFF	TGTGCCAGCAGACAGGGTTCCGGGGAGCTGTTTTTT
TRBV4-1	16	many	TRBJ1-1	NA	CASSHEGHPRGTEAFF	TGCGCCAGCAGTCATGAGGGACATCCACGTGGAACTGAAGCTTTCTTT
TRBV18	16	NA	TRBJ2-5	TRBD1	CASSPADRGLRETQYF	TGTGCCAGCTCACCCGCCGACAGGGGGCTTAGGGAGACCCAGTACTTC
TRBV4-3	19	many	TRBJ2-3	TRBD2	CASSQEGVTSGSSLDTQYF	TGCGCCAGCAGCCAAGAGGGAGTCACTAGCGGGAGTAGTTTGGATACGCAGTATTTT
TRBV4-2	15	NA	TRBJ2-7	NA	CASSQEGGKDYEQYF	TGTGCCAGCAGCCAAGAGGGCGGGAAGGACTACGAGCAGTACTTC
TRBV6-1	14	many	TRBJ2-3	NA	CASSDRGSTDTQYF	TGTGCCAGCAGTGATCGGGGTTCCACAGATACGCAGTATTTT
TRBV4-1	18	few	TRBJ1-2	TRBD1	CASSQEPPGQGVYYGYTF	TGCGCCAGCAGCCAAGAGCCCCCCGGACAGGGCGTCTACTATGGCTACACCTTC
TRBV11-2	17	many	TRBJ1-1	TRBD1	CASSFRQGRLANTEAFF	TGTGCCAGCAGCTTTAGACAGGGTCGGTTGGCGAACACTGAAGCTTTCTTT
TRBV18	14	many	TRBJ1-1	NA	CASSPPSRGPEAFF	TGTGCCAGCTCACCACCGTCCAGGGGCCCCGAAGCTTTCTTT
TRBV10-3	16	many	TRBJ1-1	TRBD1	CAISERDRGVNTEAFF	TGTGCCATCAGTGAGAGGGACAGGGGCGTGAACACTGAAGCTTTCTTT
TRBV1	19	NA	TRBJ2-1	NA	CTSSQPTPHPGLYYNEQFF	TGCACCAGCAGCCAACCCACCCCCCACCCCGGACTATACTACAATGAGCAGTTCTTC
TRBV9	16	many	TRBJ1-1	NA	CASSPPGGGWDTEAFF	TGTGCCAGCAGCCCCCCCGGTGGGGGGTGGGACACTGAAGCTTTCTTT
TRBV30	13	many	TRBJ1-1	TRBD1	CAWSTGDNTEAFF	TGTGCCTGGAGTACAGGGGATAACACTGAAGCTTTCTTT
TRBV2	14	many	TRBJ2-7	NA	CASSPRGQQGEQYF	TGTGCCAGCAGCCCGAGAGGACAACAGGGAGAGCAGTACTTC
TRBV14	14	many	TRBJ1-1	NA	CASSQESRGTEAFF	TGTGCCAGCAGCCAAGAAAGTAGGGGCACTGAAGCTTTCTTT
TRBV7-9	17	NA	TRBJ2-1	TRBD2	CASSFPTSGSSYNEQFF	TGTGCCAGCAGCTTCCCGACTAGCGGGAGCTCCTACAATGAGCAGTTCTTC
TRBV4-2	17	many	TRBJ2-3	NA	CASSQENGGASTDTQYF	TGTGCCAGCAGCCAAGAAAACGGCGGGGCTAGCACAGATACGCAGTATTTT
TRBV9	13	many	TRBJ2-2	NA	CASSVAGSGELFF	TGTGCCAGCAGCGTAGCAGGGTCCGGGGAGCTGTTTTTT
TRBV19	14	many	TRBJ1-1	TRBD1	CASSKDRTFAEAFF	TGTGCCAGTAGTAAGGACAGGACGTTCGCTGAAGCTTTCTTT
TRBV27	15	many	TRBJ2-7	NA	CASSQGTELREEQYF	TGTGCCAGCAGTCAGGGGACGGAACTACGAGAAGAGCAGTACTTC
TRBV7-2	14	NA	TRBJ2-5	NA	CASSLAGALETQYF	TGTGCCAGCAGCTTAGCAGGAGCTTTAGAGACCCAGTACTTC
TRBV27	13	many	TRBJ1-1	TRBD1	CASSDRANTEAFF	TGTGCCAGCTCTGACAGGGCTAACACTGAAGCTTTCTTT
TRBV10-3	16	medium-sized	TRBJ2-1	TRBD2	CAISGASGGAPNEQFF	TGTGCCATCAGTGGGGCTAGCGGGGGGGCCCCCAATGAGCAGTTCTTC
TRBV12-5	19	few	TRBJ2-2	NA	CASGLKSGKERADTGELFF	TGTGCTAGTGGTTTGAAATCCGGGAAGGAGAGGGCAGACACCGGGGAGCTGTTTTTT
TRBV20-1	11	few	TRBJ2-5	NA	CSVGLKETQYF	TGCAGTGTTGGACTTAAAGAGACCCAGTACTTC
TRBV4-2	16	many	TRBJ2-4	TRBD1	CASSQPGTGVTNIQYF	TGTGCCAGCAGCCAGCCTGGGACAGGCGTCACGAACATTCAGTACTTC
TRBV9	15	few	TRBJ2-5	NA	CASSVGGTGAETQYF	TGTGCCAGCAGCGTAGGAGGAACAGGAGCAGAGACCCAGTACTTC
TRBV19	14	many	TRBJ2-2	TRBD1	CASMDRGWTGELFF	TGTGCCAGCATGGACAGGGGTTGGACCGGGGAGCTGTTTTTT
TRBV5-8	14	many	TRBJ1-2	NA	CASSLGAGNYGYTF	TGTGCCAGCAGCTTGGGGGCAGGGAACTATGGCTACACCTTC
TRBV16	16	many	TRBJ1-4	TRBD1	CASSRDRPAANEKLFF	TGTGCCAGCAGCCGGGACAGGCCCGCAGCTAATGAAAAACTGTTTTTT
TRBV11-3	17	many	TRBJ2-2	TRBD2	CASSKREAPTNTGELFF	TGTGCCAGCAGTAAGCGGGAGGCCCCTACGAACACCGGGGAGCTGTTTTTT
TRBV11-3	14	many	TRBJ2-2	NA	CASSGSRNTGELFF	TGTGCCAGCAGCGGGAGCCGGAACACCGGGGAGCTGTTTTTT
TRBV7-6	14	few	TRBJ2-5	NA	CASRSGLNQETQYF	TGTGCCAGCAGATCCGGACTCAACCAAGAGACCCAGTACTTC
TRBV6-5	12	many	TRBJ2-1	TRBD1	CASSGGEWEQFF	TGTGCCAGTTCAGGGGGTGAGTGGGAGCAGTTCTTC
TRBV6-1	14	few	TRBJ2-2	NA	CASRSAGNTGELFF	TGTGCCAGCAGGTCCGCAGGGAACACCGGGGAGCTGTTTTTT
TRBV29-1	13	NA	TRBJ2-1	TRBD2	CSVVLAGPNEQFF	TGCAGCGTTGTATTAGCGGGGCCCAATGAGCAGTTCTTC
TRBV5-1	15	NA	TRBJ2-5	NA	CASSLVWGRGETQYF	TGCGCCAGCAGCTTGGTTTGGGGAAGGGGAGAGACCCAGTACTTC
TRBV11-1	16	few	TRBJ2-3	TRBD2	CASSLVGLAGPDTQYF	TGTGCCAGCAGCTTAGTAGGACTAGCAGGGCCAGATACGCAGTATTTT
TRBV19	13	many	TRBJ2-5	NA	CASSAKRVETQYF	TGTGCCAGTTCCGCAAAGAGGGTGGAGACCCAGTACTTC
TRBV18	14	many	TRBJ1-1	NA	CASSGARMNTEAFF	TGTGCCAGCTCGGGCGCCCGTATGAACACTGAAGCTTTCTTT
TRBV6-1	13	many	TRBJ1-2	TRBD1	CASLGTGGNGYTF	TGTGCCAGCCTCGGGACAGGGGGGAATGGCTACACCTTC
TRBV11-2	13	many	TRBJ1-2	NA	CASSLGSGSGYTF	TGTGCCAGCAGCTTAGGGTCCGGTTCTGGCTACACCTTC